These 2 T cell receptor beta chains came from one sample sequenced in a study of blood T cell repertoires in COVID-19. TCRdb's copy holds only in-frame clones and misses some; the assay was immunoSEQ multiplex PCR. Among tens of thousands of clones, 90% were seen once, and the ten largest hold around 1.3%. Input material: peripheral blood. The receptor set was obtained from a man aged 55 to 70 with acute or convalescent COVID-19.

This clone was recorded only once. V usage is TRBV3-1 (or the pseudogene TRBV3-2) and J usage is TRBJ2-1; TRBD2 agrees at 7 bases. The CDR3 sequence is 15 residues long. Germline CDR1 reads LGHDT; CDR2 reads YNNKEL (reference sequence). V was pared by 0 bases and J by 4 bases, with 3 bases of the junction left unmatched. The DNA for the CDR3 is TGTGCCAGCAGCCAAGAAAGCGGGGAATACAATGAGCAGTTCTTC. Amino acid sequence: CASSQESGEYNEQFF.

The chain couples TRBV15 to TRBJ1-4; perhaps TRBD1 as D (6 bases). The CDR3 is 18 residues long. Germline loops: CDR1 LNHNV, CDR2 YYDKDF (reference sequence). V was trimmed by 3 bases and J by 3 bases, leaving 20 bases between them. For the CDR3, the DNA is TGTGCCACCAGCAGGAATCGGGACATCCCGGTCGCTAATGAAAAACTGTTTTTT. This gives the protein CATSRNRDIPVANEKLFF.